These 32 T cell receptor beta chains originate from one sample sequenced in a study of graft-versus-host responses after intestinal transplantation. Their antigen targets remain unknown. Measured with immunoSEQ multiplex PCR; TCRdb has only the in-frame clones, and not every one. Of approximately 97,000 clones listed, roughly 92% are singletons. The sample consisted of unstimulated CD8+ T cells sorted from spleen or lymph node cells, taken before transplant. The receptors originated from a human donor who was the organ donor for an intestinal transplant.

The chain combines TRBV15 with TRBJ2-3; TRBD1 aligns across 7 bases. The ends lost 9 bases at V and 2 bases at J; junction bases unmatched: 14. CDR3 length equals 16 residues. CDR1 and CDR2 from the germline V gene are LNHNV and YYDKDF (reference sequence). The CDR3 here is CATSEVPGGPTDTQYF. The CDR3 DNA sequence: TGTGCCACGAGCGAGGTCCCAGGGGGACCCACAGATACGCAGTATTTT. The variable domain in full, completed from reference TRBV15 and TRBJ2-3, reads DAMVIQNPRYQVTQFGKPVTLSCSQTLNHNVMYWYQQKSSQAPKLLFHYYDKDFNNEADTPDNFQSRRPNTSFCFLDIRSPGLGDTAMYLCATSEVPGGPTDTQYFGPGTRLTVL.

The genes are TRBV6-5 and TRBJ2-3; TRBD2 matches at 10 bases. Trimming removed 4 bases from V and 2 bases from J; junction bases left unmatched: 6. Germline-derived CDR1 and CDR2 are MNHEY and SVGAGI. CDR3 length: 16 residues. CDR3 in DNA: TGTGCCAGCAGTTGCTCTAGCGGGAGTATCACAGATACGCAGTATTTT. It translates to CASSCSSGSITDTQYF.

The chain recombines TRBV11-3 with TRBJ2-7; maybe TRBD2 (6 bases). The CDR3 loop spans 14 amino acids. Looked up from germline, CDR1 is SGHNT and CDR2 is YENEEA. Trimming shortened V by 1 base and J by 5 bases, and 12 bases separated the two germline ends. The CDR3 DNA reads TGTGCCAGCAGCTTAGTTGGGACTTTCCACGAGCAGTACTTC. Translated, it gives CASSLVGTFHEQYF. Variable domain in full (rest from reference TRBV11-3 and TRBJ2-7): EAGVVQSPRYKIIEKKQPVAFWCNPISGHNTLYWYLQNLGQGPELLIRYENEEAVDDSQLPKDRFSAERLKGVDSTLKIQPAELGDSAVYLCASSLVGTFHEQYFGPGTRLTVT.

V usage is TRBV6-9 and J usage is TRBJ1-5, with 8 bases fitting TRBD1. CDR1 and CDR2 (germline): MNHGY, SVAAGI. J was trimmed by 7 bases and V by 4 bases; bases with no gene match: 0. The CDR3 consists of 12 residues. The CDR3 coding sequence is TGTGCCAGCAGTTGGACAGGGCAGCCCCAGCATTTT. Translated, it gives CASSWTGQPQHF.

The chain recombines TRBV6-5 with TRBJ1-3, with D hard to call. V was trimmed by 5 bases and J by 1 base, leaving 12 bases between them. This CDR3 comprises 15 residues. CDR1 is MNHEY and CDR2 is SVGAGI in the germline V gene. CDR3 loop: CASSHSVGSGNTIYF. CDR3 in DNA: TGTGCCAGCAGTCACAGTGTCGGATCTGGAAACACCATATATTTT.

The chain combines TRBV6-5 with TRBJ2-7; 13 positions agree with TRBD2. The germline V gene has CDR1 MNHEY and CDR2 SVGAGI. V lost 2 bases, J lost 5 bases, and 6 bases stayed unmatched. This CDR3 is built from 16 residues. CDR3 sequence reads: CASSYTYGLAGDEQYF. CDR3 DNA: TGTGCCAGCAGTTACACGTACGGACTAGCGGGAGACGAGCAGTACTTC.

Details on this clone: The junction differs from germline at one of its ends, possibly a read error. CDR3 bases: TGTGCCAACAGTTTAAGGGGGAAACTATTATTCGAGCAGTACTTC. It codes for CANSLRGKLLFEQYF. The rearrangement links TRBV28 to TRBJ2-7, with D possibly TRBD1 on 6 matching bases. This CDR3 has 15 amino acids. Per germline, CDR1 MDHEN and CDR2 SYDVKM.

The rearrangement joins TRBV11-3 to TRBJ1-1; D perhaps matches TRBD1 (5 bases). Germline V gene sequence: CDR1 SGHNT, CDR2 YENEEA. CDR3 length equals 15 residues. The V end lost 1 base, the J end lost 0 bases, and 9 bases lay between the germline ends. CDR3 nucleotide sequence: TGTGCCAGCAGCTTAGGGGGGGACGTGAACACTGAAGCTTTCTTT. Protein sequence: CASSLGGDVNTEAFF.

The chain joins TRBV27 to TRBJ2-3, with 7 positions matching TRBD2. The germline gives CDR1 MNHEY, CDR2 SMNVEV (reference sequence). The CDR3 sequence is 16 residues long. Trimming took 1 base from V and 2 from J; bases not matched to a gene: 6. In nucleotides, the CDR3 is TGTGCCAGCAGTTTATATCCGGGGGGATCCACAGATACGCAGTATTTT. Translating it yields CASSLYPGGSTDTQYF.

This clone turned up a few times. The chain combines TRBV29-1 with TRBJ1-1; D is undetermined. The CDR3 has 11 residues. The germline V gene has CDR1 SQVTM and CDR2 ANQGSEA. The V end lost 3 bases, the J end lost 3 bases, and 5 bases lay between the germline ends. The CDR3 protein is CSVDPDTEAFF. The CDR3 nucleotides are TGCAGCGTTGACCCGGACACTGAAGCTTTCTTT. The whole variable domain, remainder taken from reference TRBV29-1 and TRBJ1-1, is SAVISQKPSRDICQRGTSLTIQCQVDSQVTMMFWYRQQPGQSLTLIATANQGSEATYESGFVIDKFPISRPNLTFSTLTVSNMSPEDSSIYLCSVDPDTEAFFGQGTRLTVV.

This chain uses TRBV4-1 with TRBJ1-1, with a possible D match to TRBD1 (5 bases). Germline CDR1 reads MGHRA; CDR2 reads YSYEKL. Trimming took 1 base from V and 4 from J, leaving 10 bases between them. The CDR3 totals 14 residues. CDR3 sequence: CASSQVAGSTEAFF. Here the CDR3 DNA reads TGCGCCAGCAGCCAAGTTGCAGGGTCCACTGAAGCTTTCTTT.

V usage is TRBV28 and J usage is TRBJ1-2; D is perhaps TRBD1 (6 bases). V was shortened by 6 bases and J by 6 bases, with 20 bases between the two germline ends. Germline V gives CDR1 MDHEN, CDR2 SYDVKM. This CDR3 region has 15 residues. The CDR3 spells CASSQLQTGFHGYTF. The CDR3 DNA follows: TGTGCCAGCAGCCAACTCCAAACAGGGTTTCATGGCTACACCTTC.

This CDR3 is CASSVDYRGKYTEAFF. The CDR3 nucleotides are TGTGCCAGCAGCGTAGATTATAGGGGCAAATACACTGAAGCTTTCTTT. The chain links TRBV9 to TRBJ1-1; possible D gene TRBD1, 5 bases. The V end lost 0 bases, the J end lost 3 bases, and 15 bases lay between the germline ends. The CDR3 has 16 amino acids. The V gene's germline CDR1 is SGDLS and CDR2 YYNGEE.

This sequence joins TRBV10-2 and TRBJ2-3, with unresolved D. This CDR3 spans 12 amino acids. V lost 4 bases to trimming and J lost 1 base, with 3 bases between them. Germline values: CDR1 WSHSY, CDR2 SAAADI. CDR3: CASSAGTDTQYF. CDR3 coding DNA: TGCGCCAGCAGTGCGGGCACAGATACGCAGTATTTT.

V usage is TRBV29-1 and J usage is TRBJ1-2; a possible D gene is TRBD1 (6 bases). Germline values: CDR1 SQVTM, CDR2 ANQGSEA. Trimming took off 3 bases at V and 4 bases at J, with 12 bases between the two ends. The CDR3 consists of 13 residues. The CDR3 DNA reads TGCAGCGTTGAGTCAGGGGCAGTCTATGGCTACACCTTC. It codes for CSVESGAVYGYTF.

This sequence joins TRBV5-6 and TRBJ2-1, with D maybe TRBD2 (5 bases). The germline V gene has CDR1 SGHDT and CDR2 YYEEEE. This CDR3 has 15 residues. Trimming took 0 bases from V and 4 from J, leaving 11 bases between them. CDR3 residues: CASSLGTSGYNEQFF. CDR3 bases: TGTGCCAGCAGCTTGGGAACCAGCGGTTACAATGAGCAGTTCTTC.

This sequence joins TRBV19 and TRBJ2-1, with unresolved D. This CDR3 is built from 12 residues. Trimming took off 5 bases at V and 2 bases at J, with 4 bases between the two ends. In germline, CDR1 is LNHDA, CDR2 SQIVND (reference sequence). The CDR3 here is CASSFTYNEQFF. The CDR3 region has the DNA TGTGCCAGTAGTTTTACCTACAATGAGCAGTTCTTC.

The chain carries TRBV5-1 and TRBJ1-1; 7 bases are a match to TRBD1. J lost 0 bases, V lost 6 bases, and 11 bases had no gene match. This CDR3 region has 16 residues. CDR1 SGHRS and CDR2 YFSETQ come from the germline V gene. CDR3 nucleotide sequence: TGCGCCAGCACCAACCAGCCTACAGGGGTGAACACTGAAGCTTTCTTT. Its translation: CASTNQPTGVNTEAFF.

This chain joins TRBV7-3 and TRBJ2-2; D call uncertain. This CDR3 is built from 12 residues. Trimming removed 5 bases at V and 8 bases at J, with 9 bases between. Germline-derived CDR1 and CDR2 are SGHTA and FQGTGA. CDR3 amino acids: CASSELTGELFF. CDR3 nucleotides: TGTGCCAGCAGCGAACTAACGGGGGAGCTGTTTTTT. Filled out from reference TRBV7-3 and TRBJ2-2, the complete variable domain reads GAGVSQTPSNKVTEKGKYVELRCDPISGHTALYWYRQSLGQGPEFLIYFQGTGAADDSGLPNDRFFAVRPEGSVSTLKIQRTERGDSAVYLCASSELTGELFFGEGSRLTVL.

The chain employs TRBV5-5 and TRBJ2-7, with D possibly being TRBD2 (6 bases). V lost 4 bases and J lost 5, with 22 bases in between. Germline assignment: CDR1 SGHKS and CDR2 YYEKEE (reference sequence). CDR3 length equals 16 residues. CDR3 sequence: CASSPLPAGIKDEQYF. The CDR3 bases are TGTGCCAGCAGCCCCCTCCCCGCGGGGATAAAGGACGAGCAGTACTTC.

The J gene is TRBJ2-7, the V gene TRBV27; weak D call: TRBD1 (6 bases). CDR1 is MNHEY and CDR2 is SMNVEV in the germline V gene (reference sequence). The CDR3 runs 13 residues. With 5 bases removed from V and 3 bases from J, the gap between germline ends came to 11 bases. CDR3 bases: TGTGCCAGCAGTCGACAGGCTGTCTACGAGCAGTACTTC. This gives the protein CASSRQAVYEQYF.

CDR3 nucleotide sequence: TGCGCCAGCAGCTGGCGACTAGCGGGGACCTACGAGCAGTACTTC. Translating gives CASSWRLAGTYEQYF. This chain uses TRBV5-1 with TRBJ2-7; TRBD2 matches at 11 bases. CDR1 is SGHRS, CDR2 YFSETQ, per germline. The CDR3 spans 15 residues. V dropped 3 bases and J dropped 2; count of bases not matched to a gene: 4.

This clone has just one count. The V call is TRBV5-4, the J call TRBJ2-1, with 7 positions matching TRBD2. The V segment lost 4 bases and the J segment 0 bases; nucleotides outside the gene matches: 7. Germline assignment: CDR1 SGHNT and CDR2 YYREEE (reference sequence). The CDR3 has 16 amino acids. The CDR3 region has the DNA TGTGCCAGCAGCCCCTGGGGGGGGAGCTCCTACAATGAGCAGTTCTTC. This encodes CASSPWGGSSYNEQFF. The variable domain in full, with the rest retrieved from reference TRBV5-4 and TRBJ2-1, is ETGVTQSPTHLIKTRGQQVTLRCSSQSGHNTVSWYQQALGQGPQFIFQYYREEENGRGNFPPRFSGLQFPNYSSELNVNALELDDSALYLCASSPWGGSSYNEQFFGPGTRLTVL.

This clone was observed a handful of times. The chain links TRBV6-4 to TRBJ1-2; D is perhaps TRBD1 (5 bases). The CDR3 extends over 14 amino acids. Trimming pared 2 bases from V and 5 bases from J, leaving 12 bases between. The germline V gene encodes CDR1 MRHNA and CDR2 SNTAGT. Here the CDR3 DNA reads TGTGCCAGCAGTGACCTCAGGGTATGGTATGGCTACACCTTC. It codes for CASSDLRVWYGYTF.

The genes are TRBV25-1 and TRBJ1-1, with D hard to call. V dropped 4 bases and J dropped 5 bases, with 23 bases sitting between them. The germline gives CDR1 MGHDK, CDR2 SYGVNS. The CDR3 consists of 17 residues. For the CDR3, the DNA is TGTGCCAGCAGTGGGGCCCCTTGGTTTTATGGTCCTACTGAAGCTTTCTTT. This gives the protein CASSGAPWFYGPTEAFF.

The rearrangement uses TRBV28 and TRBJ2-2, with 13 nucleotides matching TRBD2. Looked up from germline, CDR1 is MDHEN and CDR2 is SYDVKM. The ends lost 6 bases at V and 7 bases at J; junction bases unmatched: 8. This CDR3 is built from 16 residues. The CDR3 sequence: CASRYGLAGAYGELFF. The CDR3 region has the DNA TGTGCCAGCAGATACGGACTAGCGGGAGCCTACGGGGAGCTGTTTTTT. The full variable domain, its missing parts supplied by reference TRBV28 and TRBJ2-2, is DVKVTQSSRYLVKRTGEKVFLECVQDMDHENMFWYRQDPGLGLRLIYFSYDVKMKEKGDIPEGYSVSREKKERFSLILESASTNQTSMYLCASRYGLAGAYGELFFGEGSRLTVL.

In DNA form, the CDR3 reads TGTGCCATCAGCCTAGCACCACAACCCGCCAATGAGCAGTTCTTC. It specifies CAISLAPQPANEQFF. The rearrangement links TRBV10-3 to TRBJ2-1, with D possibly being TRBD2 (5 bases). V was cut by 6 bases and J by 6 bases, with 18 bases left in between. The germline gives CDR1 ENHRY, CDR2 SYGVKD. CDR3 length: 15 amino acids.

The chain has TRBV19 and TRBJ2-2, with D unresolved. Looked up from germline, CDR1 is LNHDA and CDR2 is SQIVND (reference sequence). The CDR3 is made up of 15 amino acids. V was trimmed by 1 base and J by 5 bases, leaving 11 bases between them. Here the CDR3 reads CASSIVEAGTGELFF. The CDR3 DNA reads TGTGCCAGTAGTATAGTTGAGGCCGGGACCGGGGAGCTGTTTTTT. The whole variable domain, filled in from reference TRBV19 and TRBJ2-2, reads DGGITQSPKYLFRKEGQNVTLSCEQNLNHDAMYWYRQDPGQGLRLIYYSQIVNDFQKGDIAEGYSVSREKKESFPLTVTSAQKNPTAFYLCASSIVEAGTGELFFGEGSRLTVL.

The chain combines TRBV7-6 with TRBJ1-1; 7 nucleotides agree with TRBD1. The V and J ends lost 7 bases and 1 base, in that order; junction bases with no gene match: 9. This CDR3 is built from 15 residues. Germline-derived CDR1 and CDR2 are SGHVS and FNYEAQ. CDR3 in amino acids: CASIPDTGANTEAFF. The CDR3 DNA follows: TGTGCCAGCATACCCGATACAGGGGCGAACACTGAAGCTTTCTTT.

The V and J genes are TRBV7-6 and TRBJ2-1, with 11 nucleotides matching TRBD1. This CDR3 region has 16 residues. The V gene end was trimmed by 5 bases and the J gene end by 3 bases; junction bases not matched to a gene: 6. Germline V gene sequence: CDR1 SGHVS, CDR2 FNYEAQ. The DNA for the CDR3 is TGTGCCAGCAGCCTAACCGGGACAGGGGGCTACAATGAGCAGTTCTTC. Translation gives CASSLTGTGGYNEQFF.

This sequence joins TRBV27 and TRBJ2-1; 11 bases are a match to TRBD2. Losses at the gene ends were 5 bases for V and 0 bases for J; bases not matched to a gene: 6. The CDR3 length is 17 residues. Per the germline V gene, CDR1 is MNHEY and CDR2 is SMNVEV (reference sequence). This CDR3 is CASSPIAGGSSYNEQFF. The CDR3 DNA sequence: TGTGCCAGCAGTCCGATAGCGGGAGGGAGCTCCTACAATGAGCAGTTCTTC.

The chain is built from TRBV7-3 and TRBJ2-5; TRBD2 agrees at 9 bases. Germline V lookup: CDR1 SGHTA, CDR2 FQGTGA. The CDR3 has 16 amino acids. The ends lost 5 bases at V and 4 bases at J; junction bases unmatched: 11. CDR3 sequence reads: CASSEPAGGRAETQYF. CDR3 nucleotide sequence: TGTGCCAGCAGCGAGCCAGCGGGGGGCCGGGCAGAGACCCAGTACTTC.